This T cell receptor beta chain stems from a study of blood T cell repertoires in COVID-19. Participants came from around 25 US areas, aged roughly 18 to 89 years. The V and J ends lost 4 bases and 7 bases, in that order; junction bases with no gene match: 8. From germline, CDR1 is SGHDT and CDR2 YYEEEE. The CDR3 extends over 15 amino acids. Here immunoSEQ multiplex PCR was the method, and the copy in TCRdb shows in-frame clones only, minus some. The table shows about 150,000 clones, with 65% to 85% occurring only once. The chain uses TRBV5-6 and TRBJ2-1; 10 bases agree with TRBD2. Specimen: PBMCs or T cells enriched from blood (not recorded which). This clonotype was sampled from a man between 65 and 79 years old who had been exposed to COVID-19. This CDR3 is CASSGAGGPKNEQFF. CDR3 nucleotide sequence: TGTGCCAGCAGCGGAGCGGGAGGGCCGAAAAATGAGCAGTTCTTC.